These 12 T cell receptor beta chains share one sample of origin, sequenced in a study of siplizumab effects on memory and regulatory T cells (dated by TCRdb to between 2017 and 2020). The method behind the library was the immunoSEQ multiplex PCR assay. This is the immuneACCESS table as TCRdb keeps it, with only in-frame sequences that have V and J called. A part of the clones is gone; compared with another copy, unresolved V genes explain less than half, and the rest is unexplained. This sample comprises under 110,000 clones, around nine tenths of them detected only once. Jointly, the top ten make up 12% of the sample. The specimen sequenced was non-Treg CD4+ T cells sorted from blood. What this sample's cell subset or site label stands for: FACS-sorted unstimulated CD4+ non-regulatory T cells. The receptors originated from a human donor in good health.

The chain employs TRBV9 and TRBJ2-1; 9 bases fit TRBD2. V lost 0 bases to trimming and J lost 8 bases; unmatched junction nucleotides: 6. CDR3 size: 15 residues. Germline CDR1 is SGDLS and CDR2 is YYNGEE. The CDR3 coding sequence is TGTGCCAGCAGCGTAGCCAGCGGGAGGTTCCATGAGCAGTTCTTC. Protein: CASSVASGRFHEQFF.

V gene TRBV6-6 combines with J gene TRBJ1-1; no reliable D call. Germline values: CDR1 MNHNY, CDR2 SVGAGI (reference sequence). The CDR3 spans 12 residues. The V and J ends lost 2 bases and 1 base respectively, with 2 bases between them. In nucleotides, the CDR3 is TGTGCCAGCAGTTACCAGAACACTGAAGCTTTCTTT. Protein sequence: CASSYQNTEAFF.

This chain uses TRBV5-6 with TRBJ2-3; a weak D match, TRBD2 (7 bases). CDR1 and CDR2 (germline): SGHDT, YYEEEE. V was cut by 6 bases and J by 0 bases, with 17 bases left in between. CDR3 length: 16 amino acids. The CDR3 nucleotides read TGTGCCAGCAACTCTGGGGGGGCCCCTAGCACAGATACGCAGTATTTT. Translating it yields CASNSGGAPSTDTQYF.

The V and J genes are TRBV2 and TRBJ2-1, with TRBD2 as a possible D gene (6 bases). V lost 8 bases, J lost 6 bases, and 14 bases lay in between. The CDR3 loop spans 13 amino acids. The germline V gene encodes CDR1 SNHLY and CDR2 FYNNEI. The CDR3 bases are TGTGCCAGCCGGCTCCTAGCGACCAATGAGCAGTTCTTC. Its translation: CASRLLATNEQFF.

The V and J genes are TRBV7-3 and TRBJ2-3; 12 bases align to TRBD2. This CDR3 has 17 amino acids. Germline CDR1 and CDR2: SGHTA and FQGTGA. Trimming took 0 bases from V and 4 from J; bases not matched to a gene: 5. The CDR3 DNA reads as TGTGCCAGCAGCTTAACGGTGACTAGCGGGAGTCCAGATACGCAGTATTTT. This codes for CASSLTVTSGSPDTQYF.

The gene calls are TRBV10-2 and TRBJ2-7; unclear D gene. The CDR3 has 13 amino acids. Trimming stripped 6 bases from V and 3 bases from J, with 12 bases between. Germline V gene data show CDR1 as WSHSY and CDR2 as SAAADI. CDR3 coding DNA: TGCGCCAGCAGCTTAAACTATCTCTACGAGCAGTACTTC. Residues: CASSLNYLYEQYF.

CDR3 in DNA: TGTGCCACTTCAGCCGCAACTAATGAAAAACTGTTTTTT. Its protein product is CATSAATNEKLFF. The chain is built from TRBV19 and TRBJ1-4, with D hard to call. The V end was cut by 10 bases, the J end by 0 bases, with 9 bases between. Germline CDR1 and CDR2: LNHDA and SQIVND (reference sequence). The CDR3 spans 13 residues.

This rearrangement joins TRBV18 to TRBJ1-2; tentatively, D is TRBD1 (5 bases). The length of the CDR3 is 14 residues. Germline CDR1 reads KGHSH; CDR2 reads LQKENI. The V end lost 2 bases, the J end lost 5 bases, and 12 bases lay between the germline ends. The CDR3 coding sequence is TGTGCCAGCTCACCAACCAGGGACGGGTATGGCTACACCTTC. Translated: CASSPTRDGYGYTF.

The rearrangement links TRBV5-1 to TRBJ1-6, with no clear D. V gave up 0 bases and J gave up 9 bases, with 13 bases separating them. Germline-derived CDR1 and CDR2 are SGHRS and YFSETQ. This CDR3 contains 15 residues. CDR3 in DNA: TGCGCCAGCAGCTTGGCCTATATAGGTCTTTCACCCCTCCACTTT. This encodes CASSLAYIGLSPLHF.

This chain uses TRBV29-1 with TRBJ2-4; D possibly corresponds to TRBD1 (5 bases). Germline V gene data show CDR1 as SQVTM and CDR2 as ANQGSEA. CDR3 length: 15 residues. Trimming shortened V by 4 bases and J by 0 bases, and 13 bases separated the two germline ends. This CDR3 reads CSVVGQTLAKNIQYF. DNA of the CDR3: TGCAGCGTTGTGGGGCAGACACTAGCCAAAAACATTCAGTACTTC.

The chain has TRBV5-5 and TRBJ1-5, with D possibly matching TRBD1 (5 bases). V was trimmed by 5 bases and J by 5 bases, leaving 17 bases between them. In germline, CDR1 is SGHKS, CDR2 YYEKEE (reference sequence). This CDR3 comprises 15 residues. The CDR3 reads CASSGGPSWYQPQHF. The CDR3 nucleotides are TGTGCCAGCAGTGGGGGACCTAGCTGGTATCAGCCCCAGCATTTT. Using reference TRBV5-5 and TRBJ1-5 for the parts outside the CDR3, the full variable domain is DAGVTQSPTHLIKTRGQQVTLRCSPISGHKSVSWYQQVLGQGPQFIFQYYEKEERGRGNFPDRFSARQFPNYSSELNVNALLLGDSALYLCASSGGPSWYQPQHFGDGTRLSIL.

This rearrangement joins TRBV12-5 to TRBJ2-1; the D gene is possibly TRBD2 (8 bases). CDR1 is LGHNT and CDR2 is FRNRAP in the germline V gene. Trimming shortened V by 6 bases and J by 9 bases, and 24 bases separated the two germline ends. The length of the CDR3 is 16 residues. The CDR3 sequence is CASGRREGARSGEQFF. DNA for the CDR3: TGTGCTAGTGGCCGACGGGAGGGGGCGAGGTCGGGTGAGCAGTTCTTC. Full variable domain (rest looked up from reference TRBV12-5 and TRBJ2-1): DARVTQTPRHKVTEMGQEVTMRCQPILGHNTVFWYRQTMMQGLELLAYFRNRAPLDDSGMPKDRFSAEMPDATLATLKIQPSEPRDSAVYFCASGRREGARSGEQFFGPGTRLTVL.